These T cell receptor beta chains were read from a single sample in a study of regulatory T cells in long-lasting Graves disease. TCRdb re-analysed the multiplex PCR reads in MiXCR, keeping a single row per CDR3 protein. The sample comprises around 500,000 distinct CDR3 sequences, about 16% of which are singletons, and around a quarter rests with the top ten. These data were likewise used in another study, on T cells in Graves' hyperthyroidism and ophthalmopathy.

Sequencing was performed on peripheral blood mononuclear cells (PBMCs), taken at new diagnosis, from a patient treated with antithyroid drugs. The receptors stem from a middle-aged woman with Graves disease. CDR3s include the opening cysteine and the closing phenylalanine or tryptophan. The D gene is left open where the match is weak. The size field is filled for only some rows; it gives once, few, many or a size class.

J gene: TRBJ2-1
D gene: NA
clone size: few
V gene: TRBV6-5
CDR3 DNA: TGTGCCAGCAGTTACGGCAATGAGCAGTTCTTC
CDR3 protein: CASSYGNEQFF

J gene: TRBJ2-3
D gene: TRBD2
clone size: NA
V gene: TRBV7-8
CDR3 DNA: TGTGCCAACAGCTTATGCGGGGGAGAAGATACGCAGTATTTT
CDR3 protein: CANSLCGGEDTQYF

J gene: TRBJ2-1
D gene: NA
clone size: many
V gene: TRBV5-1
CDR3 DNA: TGCGCCAGCAGCTTGATCGGGTCCGGCAATGAGCAGTTCTTC
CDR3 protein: CASSLIGSGNEQFF

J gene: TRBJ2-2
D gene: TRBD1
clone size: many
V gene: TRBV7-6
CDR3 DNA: TGTGCCAGCAGCTTTGGACAGGGGTACGCCGGGGAGCTGTTTTTT
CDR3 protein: CASSFGQGYAGELFF

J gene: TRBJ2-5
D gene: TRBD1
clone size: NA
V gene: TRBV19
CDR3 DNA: TGTGCCAGTAGTGACTGGGACAGGGGGCGAGAGACCCAGTACTTC
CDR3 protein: CASSDWDRGRETQYF

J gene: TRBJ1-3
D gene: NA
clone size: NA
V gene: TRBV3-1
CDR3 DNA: TGTGCCAGCAGCCCGGCCCTAGGGAACGCCATATATTTT
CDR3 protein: CASSPALGNAIYF

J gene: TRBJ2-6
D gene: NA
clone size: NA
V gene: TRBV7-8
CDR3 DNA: TGTGCCAGCACCTCCCGAGAGAGCGGACCGAAGAACGGGGCCAACGTCCTGACTTTC
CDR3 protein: CASTSRESGPKNGANVLTF

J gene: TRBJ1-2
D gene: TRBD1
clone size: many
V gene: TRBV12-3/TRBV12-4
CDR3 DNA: TGTGCCAGCCGCCCGACAGGGGACTATGGCTACACCTTC
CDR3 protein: CASRPTGDYGYTF

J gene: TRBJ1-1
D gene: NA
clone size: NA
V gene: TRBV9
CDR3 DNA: TGTGCCAGCAGCGTAGGAGACAGTGGTGAAGCTTTCTTT
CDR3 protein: CASSVGDSGEAFF

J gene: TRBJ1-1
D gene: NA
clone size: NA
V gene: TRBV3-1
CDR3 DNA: TGTGCCAGCAGCCAAGAGTCGGGGGCGGGAGCTTTCTTT
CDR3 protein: CASSQESGAGAFF

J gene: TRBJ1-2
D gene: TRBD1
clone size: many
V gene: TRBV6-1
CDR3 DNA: TGTGCCAGCAGCATCGACAGGGTGGGTGGCTACACCTTC
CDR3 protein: CASSIDRVGGYTF

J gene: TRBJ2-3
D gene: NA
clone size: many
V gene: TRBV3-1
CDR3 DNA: TGTGCCAGCAGCCAAGCTTGGGGGGCGGATACGCAGTATTTT
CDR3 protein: CASSQAWGADTQYF

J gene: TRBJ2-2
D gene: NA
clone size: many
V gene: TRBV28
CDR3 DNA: TGTGCCAGCAGCCTCGAGGGTCTCCGCCCGACAGCGAACACCGGGGAGCTGTTTTTT
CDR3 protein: CASSLEGLRPTANTGELFF

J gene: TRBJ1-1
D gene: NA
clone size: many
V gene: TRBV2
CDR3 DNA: TGTGCCAGCAGTGATCCCACCGAAACTGAAGCTTTCTTT
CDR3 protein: CASSDPTETEAFF

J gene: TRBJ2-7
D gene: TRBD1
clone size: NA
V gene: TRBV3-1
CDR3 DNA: TGTGCCAGCAGCCAAGACCTACGGACAGGGCTGGGTGAGCAGTACTTC
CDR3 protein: CASSQDLRTGLGEQYF

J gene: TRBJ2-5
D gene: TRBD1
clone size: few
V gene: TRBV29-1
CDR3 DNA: TGCAGCACCTTGGGACAGAGCCAAGAGACCCAGTACTTC
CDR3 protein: CSTLGQSQETQYF

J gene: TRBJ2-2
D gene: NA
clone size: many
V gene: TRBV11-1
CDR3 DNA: TGTGCCAGCAGCCCACACCCTTTCCCAGCGGGGAACACCGGGGAGCTGTTTTTT
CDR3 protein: CASSPHPFPAGNTGELFF

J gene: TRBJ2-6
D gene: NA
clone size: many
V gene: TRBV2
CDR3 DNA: TGTGCCAGCACGGGACAACTCTCTGGGGCCAACGTCCTGACTTTC
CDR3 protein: CASTGQLSGANVLTF

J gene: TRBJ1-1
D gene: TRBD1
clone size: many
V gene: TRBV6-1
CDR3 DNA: TGTGCCAGCTATTTAGGCTTCCCGGGACAGATGAACACTGAAGCTTTCTTT
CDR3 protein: CASYLGFPGQMNTEAFF

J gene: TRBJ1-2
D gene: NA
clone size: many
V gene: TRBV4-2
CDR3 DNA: TGTGCCAGCAGCCAAGATTCCCTCGGGGTGCAGGGGGGCTACACCTTC
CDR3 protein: CASSQDSLGVQGGYTF

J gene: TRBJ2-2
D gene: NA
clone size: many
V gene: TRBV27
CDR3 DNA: TGTGCCAGCAGCTTTAACACCGGGGAGCTGTTTTTT
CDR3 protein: CASSFNTGELFF

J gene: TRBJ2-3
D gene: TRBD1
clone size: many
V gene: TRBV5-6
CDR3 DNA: TGTGCCAGCAGCTGGCCCCCGGGGACAGCCACAGATACGCAGTATTTT
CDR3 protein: CASSWPPGTATDTQYF

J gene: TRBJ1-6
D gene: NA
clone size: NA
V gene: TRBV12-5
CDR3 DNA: TGTGCTAGTGGGCCATCGAGCTCCTATAATTCACCCCTCCACTTT
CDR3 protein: CASGPSSSYNSPLHF

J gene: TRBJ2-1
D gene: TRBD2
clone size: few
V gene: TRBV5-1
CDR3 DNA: TGCGCCAGCCGTGTGGTCGGGGGGAACAATGAGCAGTTCTTC
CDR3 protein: CASRVVGGNNEQFF

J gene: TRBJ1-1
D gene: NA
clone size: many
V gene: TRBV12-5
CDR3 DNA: TGTGCTAGTGGTAAAATGCTAAGCACTGAAGCTTTCTTT
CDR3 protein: CASGKMLSTEAFF

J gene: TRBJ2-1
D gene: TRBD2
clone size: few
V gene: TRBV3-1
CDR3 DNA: TGTGCCAGCAGCCTCCTTCTAGCGGCAAACAATGAGCAGTTCTTC
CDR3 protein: CASSLLLAANNEQFF

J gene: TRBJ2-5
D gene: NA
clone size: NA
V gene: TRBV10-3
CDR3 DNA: TGTGCCATCAGTGAGTCGGCTAGCGTCGAGACCCAGTACTTC
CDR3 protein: CAISESASVETQYF

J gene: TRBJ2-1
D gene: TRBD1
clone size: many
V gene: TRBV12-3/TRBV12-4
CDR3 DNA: TGTGCCAGCAGTCCTCGGACAGGGGTCGGGGATGAGCAGTTCTTC
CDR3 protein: CASSPRTGVGDEQFF

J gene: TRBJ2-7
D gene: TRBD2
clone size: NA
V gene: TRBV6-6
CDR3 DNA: TGTGCCAGCACTTTAGCGGGGGGTCCCAACGAGCAGTACTTC
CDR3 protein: CASTLAGGPNEQYF

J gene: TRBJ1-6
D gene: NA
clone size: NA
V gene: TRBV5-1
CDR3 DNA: TGCGCCAGCAGCCGGGACCCAGGCGGTTCACCCCTCCACTTT
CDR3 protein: CASSRDPGGSPLHF

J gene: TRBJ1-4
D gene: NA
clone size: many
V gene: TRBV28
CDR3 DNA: TGTGCCAGCAGTCCGGGGCCGGGGGCAGAAAAACTGTTTTTT
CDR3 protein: CASSPGPGAEKLFF

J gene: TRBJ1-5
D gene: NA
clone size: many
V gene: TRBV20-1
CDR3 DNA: TGCAGTGCTTCACAGGGAAATAGCAATCAGCCCCAGCATTTT
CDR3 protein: CSASQGNSNQPQHF

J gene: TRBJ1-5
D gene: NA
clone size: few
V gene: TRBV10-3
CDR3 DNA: TGTGCCATCTCGGGGGGCGAGAATCAGCCCCAGCATTTT
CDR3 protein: CAISGGENQPQHF

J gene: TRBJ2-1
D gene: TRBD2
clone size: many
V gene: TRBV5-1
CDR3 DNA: TGCGCCAGCAGCTTGGGTAGCGGGGGTCTTTATGAGCAGTTCTTC
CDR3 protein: CASSLGSGGLYEQFF

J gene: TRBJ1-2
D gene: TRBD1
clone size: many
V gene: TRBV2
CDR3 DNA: TGTGCCAGCGAACAGGGGTATCGTGGCTACACCTTC
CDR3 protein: CASEQGYRGYTF

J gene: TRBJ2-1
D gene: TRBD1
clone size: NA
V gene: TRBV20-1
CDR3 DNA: TGCAGTGCTATACACAGGGGCAATGAGCAGTTCTTC
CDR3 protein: CSAIHRGNEQFF

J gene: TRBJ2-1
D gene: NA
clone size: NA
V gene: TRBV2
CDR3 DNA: TGTGCCGGATCAGATGTCACCGGGGAGTTCTTC
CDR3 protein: CAGSDVTGEFF

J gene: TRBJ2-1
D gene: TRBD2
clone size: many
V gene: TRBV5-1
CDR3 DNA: TGCGCCAGCAGCTTGGACGGGGGGGAGTGGAATGAGCAGTTCTTC
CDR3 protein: CASSLDGGEWNEQFF

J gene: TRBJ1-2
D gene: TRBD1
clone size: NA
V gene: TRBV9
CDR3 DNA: TGTGCCAGCAGCACTAACCGGGACAGGGGCGGTCATGGCTACACCTTC
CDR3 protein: CASSTNRDRGGHGYTF

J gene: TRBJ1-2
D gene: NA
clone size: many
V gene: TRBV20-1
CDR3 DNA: TGCAGTGCTAGAGATACCCGGACCCATGGCTACACCTTC
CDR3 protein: CSARDTRTHGYTF

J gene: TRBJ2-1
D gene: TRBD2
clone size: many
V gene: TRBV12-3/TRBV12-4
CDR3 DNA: TGTGCCAGCAGTTTAGGGGGACTAGCGAGAGGAAATGAGCAGTTCTTC
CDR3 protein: CASSLGGLARGNEQFF

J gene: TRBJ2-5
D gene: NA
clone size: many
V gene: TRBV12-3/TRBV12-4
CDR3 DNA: TGTGCCAGCAGCCGGAGGGCGCAAGAGACCCAGTACTTC
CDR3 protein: CASSRRAQETQYF

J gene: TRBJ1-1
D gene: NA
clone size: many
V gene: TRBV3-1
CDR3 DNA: TGTGCCAGCAGCCAGATCCACCTCACTGGGAACACTGAAGCTTTCTTT
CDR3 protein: CASSQIHLTGNTEAFF

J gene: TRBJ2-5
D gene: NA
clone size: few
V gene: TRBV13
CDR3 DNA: TGTGCCAGCAGCTTAGGCTACGCGTACCAAGAGACCCAGTACTTC
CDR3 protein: CASSLGYAYQETQYF

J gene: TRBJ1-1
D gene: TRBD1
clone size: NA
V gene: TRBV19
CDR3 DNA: TGTGCCAGTAGTATGCAGGGGGTAGGGGCCACTGAAGCTTTCTTT
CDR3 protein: CASSMQGVGATEAFF

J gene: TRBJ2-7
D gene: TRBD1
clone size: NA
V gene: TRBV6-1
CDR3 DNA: TGTGCCAGCCGGGGACAGGGTACCCCGCGGGGCGAGCAGTACTTC
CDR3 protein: CASRGQGTPRGEQYF

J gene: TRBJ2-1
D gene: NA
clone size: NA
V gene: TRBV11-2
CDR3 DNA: TGTGCCAGCAGCCTATGGACGGGGTTATCCTACAATGAGCAGTTCTTC
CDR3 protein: CASSLWTGLSYNEQFF

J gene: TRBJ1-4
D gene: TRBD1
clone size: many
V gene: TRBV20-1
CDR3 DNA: TGCAGTGCTAGAGACCAGACCAGGGGGCGGAATGAAAAACTGTTTTTT
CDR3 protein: CSARDQTRGRNEKLFF

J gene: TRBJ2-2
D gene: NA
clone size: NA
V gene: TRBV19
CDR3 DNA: TGTGCCAGTAGTGCTGATTGGGGGCGCGGGGAGCTGTTTTTT
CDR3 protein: CASSADWGRGELFF

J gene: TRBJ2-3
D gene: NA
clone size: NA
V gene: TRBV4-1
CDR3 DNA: TGCGCCAGCAGCCAGTCAGGGACGAGCACAGATACGCAGTATTTT
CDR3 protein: CASSQSGTSTDTQYF

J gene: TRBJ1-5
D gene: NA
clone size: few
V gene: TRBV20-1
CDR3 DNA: TGCAGTGCTCAGATGCAGGGAGGGGCTCAGCCCCAGCATTTT
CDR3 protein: CSAQMQGGAQPQHF